Presented here are 31 T cell receptor beta chains from one specimen sequenced in a study of kidney transplant recipient with SARS-CoV-2 infection. TCRdb redid the calling of the reads with MiXCR, one entry per CDR3 protein. There are roughly 230,000 distinct CDR3 sequences in the sample; around 30% occur only once, and nearly 7.5% lies in the top ten. This specimen consisted of a blood sample, obtained at baseline and around day 110 from a kidney transplant recipient. Receptors originate from a male patient aged 25-45 years who had COVID-19 and was a kidney transplant recipient. Some T cells may trace back to the graft donor.

This clonotype was picked up many times. The genes are TRBV7-2 and TRBJ2-7; 10 bases align to TRBD1. The CDR3 runs 16 residues. Germline V CDR1 and CDR2: SGHTA, FQGNSA. The junction had 4 bases not matched to a gene; V was cut back by 0 bases and J by 2 bases. DNA for the CDR3: TGTGCCAGCAGCTTAGCGGACAGGGGGGGGACCTACGAGCAGTACGTC. Amino acids: CASSLADRGGTYEQYV.

This clonotype was found many times. This chain uses TRBV6-8 with TRBJ1-2, with D hard to call. The CDR3 has 17 residues. Germline V gene data show CDR1 as MNHGY and CDR2 as SAAAGT. Trimming cost V 4 bases and J 4 bases, with 22 bases left between them. CDR3 coding DNA: TGTGCCAGCAGTTGCTCCGGACGCTCTAGAAAGACCTATGGCTACACCTTC. This translates into CASSCSGRSRKTYGYTF.

This clonotype was recorded once. This likely traces to a read error, being one base from a far larger clone. CDR3 DNA sequence: TGTGCCAGAAGCCTATACTCTAGCGGGGGGTACGAGCAGTACTTC. Translation: CARSLYSSGGYEQYF. The V and J genes are TRBV7-3 and TRBJ2-4; 11 bases are a match to TRBD2. The DNA end is more similar to TRBJ2-7, so the J call may be wrong. Germline loops: CDR1 SGHTA, CDR2 FQGTGA. This CDR3 contains 15 residues.

This clonotype was seen many times. This chain joins TRBV10-1 and TRBJ1-2; no clear D. The ends were cut back, 5 bases at V and 4 bases at J, with 23 bases in the middle. The CDR3 loop spans 17 amino acids. CDR1 WNHNN and CDR2 SYGVQD come from the germline V gene (reference sequence). The CDR3 loop reads CASSSLKRSRKTYGYTF. The DNA of the CDR3 is TGCGCCAGCAGTAGTCTAAAAAGATCGCGAAAGACCTATGGCTACACCTTC.

In its sample, this clonotype was seen many times. The limits of the CDR3 on the DNA are not certain, so only TCRdb's listed CDR3 is given. The chain is built from TRBV7-5 and TRBJ1-2. TRBV7-5 is labeled a pseudogene. The CDR3 spans 19 residues, counting both ends. The CDR3 is CISVPELNGEVGKTYGYTF.

This clonotype was recorded at least ten times. The chain employs TRBV18 and TRBJ2-7; 8 bases agree with TRBD1. This CDR3 contains 15 residues. The ends lost 2 bases at V and 3 bases at J; junction bases unmatched: 6. The germline gives CDR1 KGHSH, CDR2 LQKENI. As DNA, the CDR3 is TGTGCCAGCTCACCAACGACAGGGGATGGCTACGAGCAGTACTTC. This encodes CASSPTTGDGYEQYF. The full variable domain, completed using reference TRBV18 and TRBJ2-7, is NAGVMQNPRHLVRRRGQEARLRCSPMKGHSHVYWYRQLPEEGLKFMVYLQKENIIDESGMPKERFSAEFPKEGPSILRIQQVVRGDSAAYFCASSPTTGDGYEQYFGPGTRLTVT.

This clonotype was recorded at least ten times. V and J are TRBV12-3 or TRBV12-4 and TRBJ2-3; 10 positions agree with TRBD2. J lost 6 bases, V lost 4 bases, and 7 bases had no gene match. This CDR3 region has 15 residues. The CDR3 coding sequence is TGTGCCAGCAGTTGGGGAAGCGGGAGGGGGGATACGCAGTATTTT. Protein sequence: CASSWGSGRGDTQYF.

Ten or more counts support this clonotype. CDR3 sequence: CASSGGYNEQFF. The CDR3 DNA is TGTGCCAGCAGCGGGGGCTACAATGAGCAGTTCTTC. The chain combines TRBV12-3 or TRBV12-4 with TRBJ2-1; tentatively, D is TRBD2 (6 bases). Between the trimmed V and J ends, which lost 6 bases and 3 bases, there was a span of 6 bases. The length of the CDR3 is 12 residues.

This clonotype was recorded at least ten times. The rearrangement joins TRBV7-3 to TRBJ2-1; 7 bases fit TRBD2. V lost 1 base and J lost 6; bases outside the gene matches: 6. CDR3 size: 15 residues. Germline V gives CDR1 SGHTA, CDR2 FQGTGA. CDR3 in amino acids: CASSLKGGRVNEQFF. The DNA for the CDR3 is TGTGCCAGCAGCTTAAAAGGTGGGAGGGTCAATGAGCAGTTCTTC.

This clonotype occurred many times. The rearrangement uses TRBV4-3 and TRBJ1-2; D is unresolved. The germline V gene encodes CDR1 LGHNA and CDR2 YSLEER. The V end lost 3 bases, the J end lost 4 bases, and 21 bases lay between the germline ends. This CDR3 spans 17 amino acids. CDR3 residues: CASSHIRGRRKTYGYTF. The CDR3 bases are TGCGCCAGCAGCCATATTAGAGGACGTCGAAAGACCTATGGCTACACCTTC.

This clonotype was seen ten or more times. The J gene is TRBJ2-7, the V gene TRBV13; a weak D match, TRBD1 (5 bases). Per germline, CDR1 PRHDT and CDR2 FYEKMQ (reference sequence). The CDR3 consists of 12 residues. Deletions cut 3 bases from V and 7 bases from J, with 10 bases between. CDR3 amino acids: CASSLTAYEQYF. The CDR3 nucleotides read TGTGCCAGCAGCTTGACAGCGTATGAGCAGTACTTC. The variable domain in full, completed from reference TRBV13 and TRBJ2-7, reads AAGVIQSPRHLIKEKRETATLKCYPIPRHDTVYWYQQGPGQDPQFLISFYEKMQSDKGSIPDRFSAQQFSDYHSELNMSSLELGDSALYFCASSLTAYEQYFGPGTRLTVT.

Notes on this clonotype: A much larger clone differs from this one at a single base, so this may be a read error. The chain uses TRBV23-1 and TRBJ1-2; D is ambiguous. TRBV23-1 is designated an ORF whose function remains uncertain. Trimming cost V 5 bases and J 6 bases, with 25 bases left between them. CDR3 length equals 17 residues. The CDR3, as DNA: TGCGCCAGCAGTACTATCGCGCTACGCAGAAAGACCCATGGCTACACCTTC. The encoded protein is CASSTIALRRKTHGYTF.

A word on this clonotype: It may be a read error: a sequence one base away is much more abundant. This chain uses TRBV20-1 with TRBJ1-2, with TRBD1 identical over 7 bases. After removal of 2 bases from V and 4 bases from J, the junction contained 10 bases not matched to a gene. The CDR3 extends over 15 amino acids. The germline V gene encodes CDR1 DFQATT and CDR2 SNEGSKA (reference sequence). The CDR3 loop reads CSARNRTGDGYGYTF. The CDR3 DNA reads as TGCAGTGCTAGAAACCGGACAGGTGATGGCTATGGCTACACCTTC.

Comments on this clonotype: A read error is possible here, since a much larger clone lies one base away. The chain joins TRBV3-1 to TRBJ1-2, with D unclear. This CDR3 has 14 amino acids. The germline CDR1 and CDR2 sequences are LGHDT and YNNKEL (reference sequence). This CDR3 reads CANSQGDGWYGYTF. The CDR3 nucleotides read TGTGCCAACAGCCAAGGAGACGGGTGGTATGGCTACACCTTC.

As to this clonotype: Since a much larger clone is just one base distant, this may be a read error. V usage is TRBV11-2 and J usage is TRBJ1-4; D is undetermined. Looked up from germline, CDR1 is SGHAT and CDR2 is FQNNGV. The CDR3 has 17 amino acids. This CDR3 reads CASSLVGFSATSEKLFF. The CDR3 DNA is TGTGCCAGCAGCTTAGTCGGTTTCTCTGCAACTAGTGAAAAACTGTTTTTT.

The CDR3 spells CSVGRRLAWKTYGYTF. The CDR3 coding sequence is TGCAGCGTTGGTCGACGACTAGCATGGAAGACCTATGGCTACACCTTC. The chain has TRBV29-1 and TRBJ1-2; D remains unclear. CDR1 is SQVTM, CDR2 ANQGSEA, per germline. V lost 4 bases to trimming and J lost 4 bases, with 22 bases between them. This CDR3 region has 16 residues.

Comments on this clonotype: Just one base apart from a much larger clone, this may be a read error. The rearrangement uses TRBV10-3 and TRBJ1-6; the D gene is possibly TRBD1 (6 bases). Trimming took off 8 bases at V and 8 bases at J, with 16 bases between the two ends. CDR1 is ENHRY and CDR2 is SYGVKD in the germline V gene. The CDR3 spans 14 residues. This CDR3 is CAIGWGRGYSPLHF. For the CDR3, the DNA is TGTGCCATCGGCTGGGGGCGCGGGTATTCACCCCTCCACTTT.

This clonotype was observed many times. This chain joins TRBV5-1 and TRBJ2-1; 9 nucleotides agree with TRBD2. Trimming took 7 bases from V and 4 from J; bases not matched to a gene: 6. CDR1 is SGHRS, CDR2 YFSETQ, per germline. The CDR3 extends over 14 amino acids. For the CDR3, the DNA is TGCGCCAGCCGGACTAGCGAAAGATACAATGAGCAGTTCTTC. It encodes CASRTSERYNEQFF. The entire variable domain, with the rest obtained from reference TRBV5-1 and TRBJ2-1, is as follows: KAGVTQTPRYLIKTRGQQVTLSCSPISGHRSVSWYQQTPGQGLQFLFEYFSETQRNKGNFPGRFSGRQFSNSRSEMNVSTLELGDSALYLCASRTSERYNEQFFGPGTRLTVL.

Ten or more counts support this clonotype. V gene TRBV28 combines with J gene TRBJ1-1, with 9 bases lining up with TRBD1. CDR1 and CDR2 from the germline V gene are MDHEN and SYDVKM. V lost 6 bases and J lost 2; bases outside the gene matches: 4. The CDR3 runs 14 residues. Written as DNA, the CDR3 is TGTGCCAGCAGCCTACAGGGGGCCAACACTGAAGCTTTCTTT. This codes for CASSLQGANTEAFF.

This clonotype was counted many times. The chain links TRBV7-7 to TRBJ1-2; D is undetermined. Trimming removed 4 bases at V and 4 bases at J, with 22 bases between. This CDR3 comprises 17 residues. CDR1 and CDR2 from the germline V gene are SSHAT and FNYEAQ (reference sequence). The CDR3 DNA sequence: TGTGCCAGCAGCTCAGTATTTAAGTGCCGAAAGACCTATGGCTACACCTTC. The encoded protein is CASSSVFKCRKTYGYTF. Full variable domain (outside the CDR3, taken from reference TRBV7-7 and TRBJ1-2): GAGVSQSPRYKVTKRGQDVTLRCDPISSHATLYWYQQALGQGPEFLTYFNYEAQPDKSGLPSDRFSAERPEGSISTLTIQRTEQRDSAMYRCASSSVFKCRKTYGYTFGSGTRLTVV.

This clonotype was seen repeatedly, ten times or more. This chain joins TRBV4-2 and TRBJ2-1, with 8 positions matching TRBD2. CDR1 is LGHNA and CDR2 is YNFKEQ in the germline V gene. This CDR3 comprises 17 residues. Germline trimming cut 0 bases from V and 8 bases from J; bases unmatched to any gene: 12. CDR3 nucleotides: TGTGCCAGCAGCCAAGATCGGGGGGGGGACGTATGGGATGAGCAGTTCTTC. Protein: CASSQDRGGDVWDEQFF.

This clonotype occurred many times. The CDR3 DNA reads as TGTGCCAGCAAAGTAAAGTACTCAAGAAAGACCTATGGCTACACCTTC. Translation gives CASKVKYSRKTYGYTF. The chain uses TRBV9 and TRBJ1-2; no clear D gene. The CDR3 loop spans 16 amino acids. V lost 6 bases to trimming and J lost 4 bases, with 22 bases between them. Per the germline V gene, CDR1 is SGDLS and CDR2 is YYNGEE.

The chain employs TRBV6-2 or TRBV6-3 and TRBJ2-5, with 8 bases identical to TRBD2. V shed 5 bases, J shed 2 bases, and the junction held 10 bases outside the gene matches. This CDR3 has 16 amino acids. CDR1 MNHEY and CDR2 SVGEGT come from the germline V gene. The CDR3 loop is CASSPPAGEFQETQYF. The CDR3 DNA reads TGTGCCAGCAGTCCCCCAGCGGGAGAGTTTCAAGAGACCCAGTACTTC.

The table lists this clonotype with a few counts. Written as DNA, the CDR3 is TGTGCCAGCAGCATTTCGTTCAGAGACGGAAAGACCTATGGCTACACCTTC. This encodes CASSISFRDGKTYGYTF. V usage is TRBV7-2 and J usage is TRBJ1-2; D is uncertain. The CDR3 sequence is 17 residues long. V lost 5 bases and J 4 bases, leaving 23 bases between the germline ends. Germline V gene sequence: CDR1 SGHTA, CDR2 FQGNSA.

This clonotype was observed at least ten times. This chain connects TRBV28 to TRBJ2-1; weak D call: TRBD1 (6 bases). V gave up 3 bases and J gave up 8 bases, with 14 bases separating them. There are 14 residues in the CDR3. The germline V gene encodes CDR1 MDHEN and CDR2 SYDVKM. As DNA, the CDR3 is TGTGCCAGCAGTTTGCAGGGGATTATGGATGAGCAGTTCTTC. It translates to CASSLQGIMDEQFF.

A remark on this clonotype: This may arise from a read error, as a much more abundant clone is one base away. The chain joins TRBV28 to TRBJ1-1; D gene unclear. Trimming took off 5 bases at V and 0 bases at J, with 19 bases between the two ends. Germline lookup yields CDR1 MDHEN and CDR2 SYDVKM. This CDR3 is built from 17 residues. The CDR3 loop is CASSPLGLHAMNTEAFF. The DNA of the CDR3 is TGTGCCAGCAGTCCTCTTGGTTTACACGCCATGAACACTGAAGCTTTCTTT.

This clonotype was recorded many times. CDR3 sequence reads: CASCPRTGANTGELFF. DNA of the CDR3: TGTGCCAGCTGTCCGCGGACAGGGGCTAACACCGGGGAGCTGTTTTTT. The chain combines TRBV7-2 with TRBJ2-2; 9 positions match TRBD1. CDR3 length: 16 amino acids. CDR1 and CDR2 (germline): SGHTA, FQGNSA. With V trimmed by 8 bases and J by 2 bases, 9 bases remained unmatched.

On this clonotype itself: Since a much larger clone is just one base distant, this may be a read error. The chain links TRBV5-6 to TRBJ1-2; D unresolved. Germline assignment: CDR1 SGHDT and CDR2 YYEEEE. This CDR3 is 16 amino acids long. The V and J ends lost 7 bases and 4 bases respectively, with 23 bases between them. The CDR3 bases are TGTGCCAGCCCATCATGCAATAGTCGAAAGACCTATGGCTACACCTTC. Protein product: CASPSCNSRKTYGYTF.

This clonotype was observed many times. The V gene is TRBV6-5, the J gene TRBJ1-2, with D unresolved. The CDR3 is made up of 13 amino acids. Germline lookup yields CDR1 MNHEY and CDR2 SVGAGI. V dropped 7 bases and J dropped 0 bases, with 9 bases sitting between them. The CDR3 here is CASIPPANYGYTF. The CDR3 DNA sequence: TGTGCCAGCATCCCACCCGCTAACTATGGCTACACCTTC.

Ten or more counts support this clonotype. This chain links TRBV3-1 with TRBJ1-5; D gene ambiguous. In germline, CDR1 is LGHDT, CDR2 YNNKEL (reference sequence). V dropped 0 bases and J dropped 5 bases, with 5 bases sitting between them. The CDR3 is made up of 13 amino acids. Here the CDR3 DNA reads TGTGCCAGCAGCCAAGAGTTGGATCAGCCCCAGCATTTT. It encodes CASSQELDQPQHF.

This clonotype appeared many times. The chain is built from TRBV6-8 and TRBJ1-4; D ambiguous. CDR1 MNHGY and CDR2 SAAAGT come from the germline V gene. The length of the CDR3 is 13 residues. Trimming took off 6 bases at V and 8 bases at J, with 13 bases between the two ends. The CDR3 spells CASRRGGWEKLFF. The CDR3 DNA follows: TGTGCCAGCAGAAGAGGAGGTTGGGAAAAACTGTTTTTT.